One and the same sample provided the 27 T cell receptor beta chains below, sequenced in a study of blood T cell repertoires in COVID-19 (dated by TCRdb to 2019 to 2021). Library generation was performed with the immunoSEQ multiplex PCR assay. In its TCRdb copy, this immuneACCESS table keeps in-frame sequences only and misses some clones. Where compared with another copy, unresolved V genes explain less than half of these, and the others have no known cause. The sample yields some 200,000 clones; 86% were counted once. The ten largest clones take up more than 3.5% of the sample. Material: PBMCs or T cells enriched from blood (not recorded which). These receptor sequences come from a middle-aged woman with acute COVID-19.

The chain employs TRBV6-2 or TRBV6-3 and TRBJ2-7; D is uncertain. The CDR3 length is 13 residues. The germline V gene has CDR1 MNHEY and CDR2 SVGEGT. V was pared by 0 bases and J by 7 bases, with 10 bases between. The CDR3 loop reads CASSYSESQEQYF. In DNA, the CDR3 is TGTGCCAGCAGTTACTCCGAATCGCAGGAGCAGTACTTC.

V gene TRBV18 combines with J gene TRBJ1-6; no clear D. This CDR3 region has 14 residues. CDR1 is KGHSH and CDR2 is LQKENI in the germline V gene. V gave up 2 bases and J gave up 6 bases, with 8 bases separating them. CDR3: CASSPETSNSPLHF. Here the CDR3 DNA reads TGTGCCAGCTCACCAGAAACGAGTAATTCACCCCTCCACTTT. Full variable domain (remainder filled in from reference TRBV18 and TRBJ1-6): NAGVMQNPRHLVRRRGQEARLRCSPMKGHSHVYWYRQLPEEGLKFMVYLQKENIIDESGMPKERFSAEFPKEGPSILRIQQVVRGDSAAYFCASSPETSNSPLHFGNGTRLTVT.

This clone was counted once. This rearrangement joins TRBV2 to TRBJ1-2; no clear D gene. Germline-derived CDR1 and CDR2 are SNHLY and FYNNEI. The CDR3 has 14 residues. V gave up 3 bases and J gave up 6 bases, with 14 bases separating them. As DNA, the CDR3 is TGTGCCAGCAGTGACTTTGTCAGGTCGCATGGCTACACCTTC. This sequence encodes CASSDFVRSHGYTF.

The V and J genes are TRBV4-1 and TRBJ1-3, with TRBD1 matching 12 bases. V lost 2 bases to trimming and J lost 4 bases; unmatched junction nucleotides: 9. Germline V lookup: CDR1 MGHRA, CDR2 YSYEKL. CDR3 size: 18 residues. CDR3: CASSQPPGQGARGNTIYF. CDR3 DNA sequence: TGCGCCAGCAGCCAACCTCCGGGACAGGGGGCGAGAGGAAACACCATATATTTT.

CDR3: CAWSVLSPGAGNTIYF. The CDR3, as DNA: TGTGCCTGGAGTGTATTATCACCAGGGGCTGGAAACACCATATATTTT. The chain links TRBV30 to TRBJ1-3; weak D call: TRBD1 (6 bases). CDR1 is GTSNPN, CDR2 SVGIG, per germline (reference sequence). CDR3 length: 16 amino acids. The V end was cut by 0 bases, the J end by 2 bases, with 14 bases between.

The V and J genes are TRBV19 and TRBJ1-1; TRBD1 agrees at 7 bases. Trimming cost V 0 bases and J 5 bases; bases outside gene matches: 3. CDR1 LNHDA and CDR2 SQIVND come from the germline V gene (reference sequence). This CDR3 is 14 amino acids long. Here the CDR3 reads CASSIERGRTEAFF. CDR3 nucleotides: TGTGCCAGTAGTATAGAGAGGGGGCGAACTGAAGCTTTCTTT.

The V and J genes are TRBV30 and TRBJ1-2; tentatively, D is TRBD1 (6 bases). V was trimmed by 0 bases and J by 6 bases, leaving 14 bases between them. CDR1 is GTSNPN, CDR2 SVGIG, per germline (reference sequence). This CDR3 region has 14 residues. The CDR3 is CAWSVGTGPDGYTF. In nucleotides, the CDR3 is TGTGCCTGGAGTGTGGGTACAGGGCCTGATGGCTACACCTTC.

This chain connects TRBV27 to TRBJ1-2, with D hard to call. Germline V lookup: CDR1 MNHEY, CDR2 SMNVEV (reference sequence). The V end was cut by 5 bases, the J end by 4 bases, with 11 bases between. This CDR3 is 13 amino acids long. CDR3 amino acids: CASSAASTYGYTF. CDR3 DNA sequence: TGTGCCAGCAGTGCGGCCAGCACCTATGGCTACACCTTC.

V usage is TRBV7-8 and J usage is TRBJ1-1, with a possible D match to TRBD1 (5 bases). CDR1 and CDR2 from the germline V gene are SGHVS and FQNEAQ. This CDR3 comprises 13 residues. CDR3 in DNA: TGTGCGACCAGGCCAGGAGGGGATTTCGAAGCTTTCTTT. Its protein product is CATRPGGDFEAFF.

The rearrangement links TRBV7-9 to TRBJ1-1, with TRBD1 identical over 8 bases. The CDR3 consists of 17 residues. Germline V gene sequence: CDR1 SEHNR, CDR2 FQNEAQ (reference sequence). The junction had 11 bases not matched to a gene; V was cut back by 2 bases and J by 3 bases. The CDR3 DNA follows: TGTGCCAGCAGCTTATCTCTGAGACAGGGGATGGACACTGAAGCTTTCTTT. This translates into CASSLSLRQGMDTEAFF.

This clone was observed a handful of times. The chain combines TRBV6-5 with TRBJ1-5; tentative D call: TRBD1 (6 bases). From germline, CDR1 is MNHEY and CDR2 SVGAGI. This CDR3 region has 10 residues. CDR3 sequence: CAAGGQPQHF. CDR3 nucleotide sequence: TGTGCAGCTGGGGGCCAGCCCCAGCATTTT.

The CDR3 loop reads CSASNRASGGLNEQFF. In DNA, the CDR3 is TGCAGTGCTAGTAATCGTGCTAGCGGGGGCCTAAATGAGCAGTTCTTC. The chain carries TRBV20-1 and TRBJ2-1; TRBD2 agrees at 10 bases. CDR3 size: 16 residues. After removal of 3 bases from V and 7 bases from J, the junction contained 12 bases not matched to a gene. CDR1 is DFQATT and CDR2 is SNEGSKA in the germline V gene (reference sequence).

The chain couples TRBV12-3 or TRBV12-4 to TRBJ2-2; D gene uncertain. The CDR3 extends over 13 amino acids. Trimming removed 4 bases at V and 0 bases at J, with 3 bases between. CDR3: CASSYTNTGELFF. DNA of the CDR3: TGTGCCAGCAGTTATACGAACACCGGGGAGCTGTTTTTT.

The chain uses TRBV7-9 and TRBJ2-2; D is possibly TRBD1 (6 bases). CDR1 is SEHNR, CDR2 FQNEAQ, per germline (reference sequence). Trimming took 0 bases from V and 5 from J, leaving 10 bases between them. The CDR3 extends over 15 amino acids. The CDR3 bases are TGTGCCAGCAGCTTAGCAGGGGGTGTGACCGGGGAGCTGTTTTTT. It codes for CASSLAGGVTGELFF.

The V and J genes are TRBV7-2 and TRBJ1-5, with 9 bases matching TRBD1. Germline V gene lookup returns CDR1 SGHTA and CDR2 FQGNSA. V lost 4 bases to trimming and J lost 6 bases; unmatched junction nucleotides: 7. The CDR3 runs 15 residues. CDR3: CASSSGTGSIQPQHF. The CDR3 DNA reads TGTGCCAGCAGCTCCGGGACAGGGTCAATTCAGCCCCAGCATTTT.

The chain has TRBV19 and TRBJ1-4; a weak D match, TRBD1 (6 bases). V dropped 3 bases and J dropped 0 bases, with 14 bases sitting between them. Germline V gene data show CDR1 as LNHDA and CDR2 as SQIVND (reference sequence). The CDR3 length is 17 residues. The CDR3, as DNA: TGTGCCAGTAGTATCAACGGGGGGCACGCAACTAATGAAAAACTGTTTTTT. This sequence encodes CASSINGGHATNEKLFF.

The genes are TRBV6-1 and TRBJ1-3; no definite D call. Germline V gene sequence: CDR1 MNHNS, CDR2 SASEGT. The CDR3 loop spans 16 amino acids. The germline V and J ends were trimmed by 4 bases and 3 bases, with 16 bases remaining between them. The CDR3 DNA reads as TGTGCCAGCAGTGGTCCGGACTCTGGAGGTGGAAACACCATATATTTT. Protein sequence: CASSGPDSGGGNTIYF.

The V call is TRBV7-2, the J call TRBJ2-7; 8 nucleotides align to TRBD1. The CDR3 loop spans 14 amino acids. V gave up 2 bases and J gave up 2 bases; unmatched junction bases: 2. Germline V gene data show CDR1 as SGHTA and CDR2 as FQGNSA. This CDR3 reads CASSLLGQAYEQYF. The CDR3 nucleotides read TGTGCCAGCAGCTTATTGGGACAGGCCTACGAGCAGTACTTC.

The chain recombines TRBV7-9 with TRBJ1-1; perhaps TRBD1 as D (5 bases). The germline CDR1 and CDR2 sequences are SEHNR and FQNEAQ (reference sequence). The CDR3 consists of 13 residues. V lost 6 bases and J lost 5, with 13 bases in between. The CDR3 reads CASSAGKATEAFF. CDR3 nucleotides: TGTGCCAGCAGTGCAGGGAAGGCGACTGAAGCTTTCTTT.

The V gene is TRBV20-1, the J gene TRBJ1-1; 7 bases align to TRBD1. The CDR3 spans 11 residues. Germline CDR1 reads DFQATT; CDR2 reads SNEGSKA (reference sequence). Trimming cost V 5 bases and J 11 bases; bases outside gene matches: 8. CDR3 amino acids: CSAEKGARAFF. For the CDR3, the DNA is TGCAGTGCTGAAAAGGGGGCGCGGGCTTTCTTT.

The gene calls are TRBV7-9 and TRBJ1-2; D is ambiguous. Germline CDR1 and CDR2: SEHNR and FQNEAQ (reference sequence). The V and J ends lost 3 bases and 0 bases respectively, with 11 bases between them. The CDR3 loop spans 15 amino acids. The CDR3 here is CASSFRSDPNYGYTF. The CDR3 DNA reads TGTGCCAGCAGCTTCAGGTCAGATCCTAACTATGGCTACACCTTC.

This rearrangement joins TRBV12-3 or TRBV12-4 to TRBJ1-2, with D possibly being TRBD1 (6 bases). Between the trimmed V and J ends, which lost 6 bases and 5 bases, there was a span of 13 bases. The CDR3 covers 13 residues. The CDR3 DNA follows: TGTGCCAGCAGCCTCTCGACAGGATATGGCTACACCTTC. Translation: CASSLSTGYGYTF.

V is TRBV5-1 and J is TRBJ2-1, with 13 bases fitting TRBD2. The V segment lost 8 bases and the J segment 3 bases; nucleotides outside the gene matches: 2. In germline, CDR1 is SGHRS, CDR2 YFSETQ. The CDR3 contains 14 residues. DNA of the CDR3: TGCGCCAGTGGACTAGCGGGGGACTACAATGAGCAGTTCTTC. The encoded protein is CASGLAGDYNEQFF.

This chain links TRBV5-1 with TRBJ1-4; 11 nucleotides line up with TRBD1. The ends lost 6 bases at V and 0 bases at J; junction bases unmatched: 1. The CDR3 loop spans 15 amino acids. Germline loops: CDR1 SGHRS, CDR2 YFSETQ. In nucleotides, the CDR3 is TGCGCCAGCAAGGGACAGGGGGCAACTAATGAAAAACTGTTTTTT. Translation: CASKGQGATNEKLFF.

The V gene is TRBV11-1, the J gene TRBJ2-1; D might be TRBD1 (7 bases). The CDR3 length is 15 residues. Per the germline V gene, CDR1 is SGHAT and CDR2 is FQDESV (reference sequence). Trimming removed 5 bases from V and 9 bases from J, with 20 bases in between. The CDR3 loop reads CASSPILQGRIEQFF. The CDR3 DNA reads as TGTGCCAGCAGCCCGATCTTACAGGGGAGGATTGAGCAGTTCTTC. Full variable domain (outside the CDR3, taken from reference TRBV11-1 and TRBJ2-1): EAEVAQSPRYKITEKSQAVAFWCDPISGHATLYWYRQILGQGPELLVQFQDESVVDDSQLPKDRFSAERLKGVDSTLKIQPAELGDSAMYLCASSPILQGRIEQFFGPGTRLTVL.

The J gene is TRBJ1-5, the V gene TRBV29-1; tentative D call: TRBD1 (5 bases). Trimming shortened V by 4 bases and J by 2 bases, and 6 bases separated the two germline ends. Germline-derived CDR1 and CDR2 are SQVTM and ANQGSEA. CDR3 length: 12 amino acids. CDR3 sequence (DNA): TGCAGCGTTGCACAGGGCAATCAGCCCCAGCATTTT. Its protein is CSVAQGNQPQHF.

The CDR3 is CASSPGQGSPPNYGYTF. The CDR3 DNA sequence: TGTGCCAGCAGTCCTGGCCAGGGGAGCCCGCCTAACTATGGCTACACCTTC. The gene calls are TRBV27 and TRBJ1-2, with a tentative D call TRBD1 (6 bases). Looked up from germline, CDR1 is MNHEY and CDR2 is SMNVEV (reference sequence). This CDR3 has 17 residues. The V and J ends lost 5 bases and 0 bases respectively, with 19 bases between them.